This TCR beta chain stems from a study of CD8+CD57+ T cells in acquired aplastic anemia. Trimming shortened V by 0 bases and J by 2 bases, and 14 bases separated the two germline ends. The CDR3 extends over 16 amino acids. CDR1 and CDR2 (germline): LGHDT, YNNKEL (reference sequence). Both TCR beta VDJ combination and CDR3 sequence profiling were carried out. Genomic DNA was the template for this profiling. A single record per CDR3 protein comes from TCRdb applying MiXCR to the reads. Among 450,000 to 600,000 distinct CDR3 sequences listed, around 30% were seen once. Previously, flow cytometry had revealed CD8+CD57+ cell expansion in the patients chosen for sequencing.

The receptor's source is a human donor with aplastic anemia. Material for sequencing was sorted CD4+, CD8+, or CD8+CD57+ T cells (not recorded which) from PBMCs. The V and J genes are TRBV3-1 and TRBJ2-7, with D unclear. This chain's CDR3 is CASSQDSSLTPYEQYF. In DNA form, the CDR3 reads TGTGCCAGCAGCCAAGATTCATCCCTGACCCCCTACGAGCAGTACTTC.